The 27 T cell receptor beta chains listed next were all sequenced from one sample in a study of T-cell memory formation after mild COVID-19. TCRdb itself ran the 5' RACE reads through MiXCR, one entry per CDR3 protein. Of about 150,000 distinct CDR3 sequences in the sample, 6% to 7% are singletons; the top ten hold around 1.9%. The material sequenced was PBMCs or a T cell subset sorted from them (not recorded which). The receptors stem from an adult woman who had mild COVID-19 (a few samples of this study predate the infection). Cell type and time point are not known.

The table lists this clonotype with many counts. This chain uses TRBV5-1 with TRBJ2-3; D may be TRBD1 or TRBD2 (6 bases each). Trimming took off 0 bases at V and 4 bases at J, with 9 bases between the two ends. Per the germline V gene, CDR1 is SGHRS and CDR2 is YFSETQ. This CDR3 contains 14 residues. Here the CDR3 reads CASSLEGGADTQYF. The CDR3 region has the DNA TGCGCCAGCAGCTTGGAGGGGGGAGCAGATACGCAGTATTTT.

The chain is built from TRBV18 and TRBJ2-5; 11 bases map to TRBD2. Germline V gives CDR1 KGHSH, CDR2 LQKENI. V dropped 8 bases and J dropped 4; count of bases not matched to a gene: 6. CDR3 length: 14 residues. CDR3 loop: CASLRLAGSETQYF. CDR3 nucleotides: TGTGCCAGCCTCCGACTAGCGGGGTCAGAGACCCAGTACTTC.

This clonotype was counted only a few times. This sequence joins TRBV7-9 and TRBJ2-2; 9 nucleotides agree with TRBD1. This CDR3 spans 17 amino acids. J lost 0 bases, V lost 3 bases, and 5 bases had no gene match. Per germline, CDR1 SEHNR and CDR2 FQNEAQ (reference sequence). The CDR3 DNA reads TGTGCCAGCAGCTTGGGGACAGGGTTCGCGAACACCGGGGAGCTGTTTTTT. This sequence encodes CASSLGTGFANTGELFF.

The sample holds many counts of this clonotype. The genes are TRBV12-3 or TRBV12-4 and TRBJ2-5, with 9 bases matching TRBD2. V lost 3 bases and J lost 4; bases outside the gene matches: 6. The CDR3 is made up of 15 amino acids. This chain's CDR3 is CASSFSGGIAETQYF. CDR3 sequence (DNA): TGTGCCAGCAGTTTTAGCGGGGGCATCGCAGAGACCCAGTACTTC.

This clonotype was observed at least ten times. The chain joins TRBV7-9 to TRBJ1-6; D gene ambiguous. The CDR3 loop spans 13 amino acids. V shed 4 bases and J shed 10 bases, with 11 bases lying between them. CDR1 and CDR2 from the germline V gene are SEHNR and FQNEAQ (reference sequence). In DNA form, the CDR3 reads TGTGCCAGCAGCTCCGACTGGCGATCACCCCTCCACTTT. Translation: CASSSDWRSPLHF.

This rearrangement joins TRBV7-6 to TRBJ2-3, with 11 positions matching TRBD1. The CDR3 is 17 residues long. The germline V gene encodes CDR1 SGHVS and CDR2 FNYEAQ. Trimming at V came to 4 bases and at J to 4 bases, leaving 10 bases not matched to a gene. The chain's CDR3 is CASSSMPGQGVADTQYF. CDR3 nucleotide sequence: TGTGCCAGCAGCTCAATGCCGGGACAGGGGGTCGCAGATACGCAGTATTTT.

This clonotype was seen more than once but under ten times. The genes are TRBV6-1 and TRBJ1-5; D is uncertain. Germline assignment: CDR1 MNHNS and CDR2 SASEGT. V lost 3 bases, J lost 6 bases, and 6 bases lay in between. CDR3 size: 12 residues. DNA of the CDR3: TGTGCCAGCAGTGATTGGGGTCAGCCCCAGCATTTT. This translates into CASSDWGQPQHF.

The rearrangement joins TRBV25-1 to TRBJ1-1, with 7 bases that match TRBD1. From germline, CDR1 is MGHDK and CDR2 SYGVNS. With 6 bases clipped from V and 4 bases from J, the junction kept 8 bases outside the gene matches. The CDR3 totals 14 residues. In nucleotides, the CDR3 is TGTGCCAGCAGGGACTCAGGACAGGTCACTGAAGCTTTCTTT. Translation gives CASRDSGQVTEAFF.

Only a few counts were recorded for this clonotype. This chain joins TRBV9 and TRBJ2-7, with D uncertain. CDR1 is SGDLS, CDR2 YYNGEE, per germline. The CDR3 covers 13 residues. Trimming shortened V by 0 bases and J by 0 bases, and 4 bases separated the two germline ends. The CDR3 region is CASSVDTSYEQYF. CDR3 nucleotides: TGTGCCAGCAGCGTAGACACCTCCTACGAGCAGTACTTC.

This clonotype was counted at least ten times. The V and J genes are TRBV7-2 and TRBJ1-4; 9 nucleotides match TRBD1. This CDR3 has 15 residues. From germline, CDR1 is SGHTA and CDR2 FQGNSA. V shed 1 base, J shed 6 bases, and the junction held 3 bases outside the gene matches. The CDR3 is CASSLGDRVDEKLFF. The CDR3 region has the DNA TGTGCCAGCAGCTTAGGGGACAGGGTCGATGAAAAACTGTTTTTT. Full variable domain (outside the CDR3, taken from reference TRBV7-2 and TRBJ1-4): GAGVSQSPSNKVTEKGKDVELRCDPISGHTALYWYRQSLGQGLEFLIYFQGNSAPDKSGLPSDRFSAERTGGSVSTLTIQRTQQEDSAVYLCASSLGDRVDEKLFFGSGTQLSVL.

This clonotype was recorded a few times. The chain is built from TRBV29-1 and TRBJ2-1, with TRBD2 identical over 7 bases. This CDR3 has 19 residues. Losses at the gene ends were 6 bases for V and 5 bases for J; bases not matched to a gene: 25. Germline V gene data show CDR1 as SQVTM and CDR2 as ANQGSEA. CDR3 in DNA: TGCAGCGTAATCCCTGTGCGGGGGAAACTGGAACACGGGGACAATGAGCAGTTCTTC. Residues: CSVIPVRGKLEHGDNEQFF.

This clonotype was counted at least ten times. J is TRBJ2-1 and V is TRBV7-3; TRBD1 agrees at 9 bases. CDR3 length equals 16 residues. The germline CDR1 and CDR2 sequences are SGHTA and FQGTGA. The J segment lost 5 bases and the V segment lost 4 bases, leaving 9 bases of the junction unmatched. CDR3 loop: CASSYRSGTGHNEQFF. CDR3 coding DNA: TGTGCCAGCAGCTACCGCTCCGGGACAGGGCACAATGAGCAGTTCTTC.

This clonotype was seen only a few times. The CDR3 spells CATSNPSGRSTDTQYF. CDR3 in DNA: TGTGCCACCAGTAACCCGAGCGGGAGGAGCACAGATACGCAGTATTTT. The chain links TRBV24-1 to TRBJ2-3, with 9 bases aligning to TRBD2. V dropped 6 bases and J dropped 0; count of bases not matched to a gene: 6. The germline V gene encodes CDR1 KGHDR and CDR2 SFDVKD. This CDR3 spans 16 amino acids.

There are many counts of this clonotype. CDR3 region: CASSYTSGGALAKNIQYF. DNA of the CDR3: TGCGCCAGCAGCTATACCTCTGGCGGGGCACTAGCCAAAAACATTCAGTACTTC. This chain joins TRBV5-1 and TRBJ2-4; D possibly corresponds to TRBD2 (6 bases). The CDR3 extends over 18 amino acids. Germline-derived CDR1 and CDR2 are SGHRS and YFSETQ. V gave up 3 bases and J gave up 0 bases, with 19 bases separating them.

This clonotype was detected many times. The J gene is TRBJ1-3, the V gene TRBV12-3 or TRBV12-4, with D perhaps matching TRBD1 (6 bases). This CDR3 has 12 residues. Between the trimmed V and J ends, which lost 8 bases and 8 bases, there was a span of 13 bases. The CDR3 loop reads CASQEGGYTIYF. The CDR3 DNA reads as TGTGCCAGCCAAGAGGGGGGGTACACCATATATTTT.

This clonotype turned up a few times. The rearrangement links TRBV30 to TRBJ2-2; 7 bases fit TRBD2. Trimming at V came to 0 bases and at J to 6 bases, leaving 7 bases not matched to a gene. CDR1 and CDR2 (germline): GTSNPN, SVGIG (reference sequence). This CDR3 has 15 amino acids. The CDR3 coding sequence is TGTGCCTGGAGTGTACTGAGTGCGGGAGCCGGGGAGCTGTTTTTT. Translation gives CAWSVLSAGAGELFF.

This clonotype appeared many times. CDR3 DNA: TGCAGTGCTAGAGGAGGGACTGGAAACACCATATATTTT. Translation: CSARGGTGNTIYF. The J gene is TRBJ1-3, the V gene TRBV20-1; the D is unclear. Trimming left V 1 base short and J 2 bases short, with 6 bases between. The germline gives CDR1 DFQATT, CDR2 SNEGSKA (reference sequence). The CDR3 spans 13 residues.

The sample holds many counts of this clonotype. The rearrangement links TRBV5-1 to TRBJ2-5; 8 bases align to TRBD2. Germline assignment: CDR1 SGHRS and CDR2 YFSETQ. CDR3 length: 15 residues. J was trimmed by 5 bases and V by 5 bases; bases with no gene match: 11. The CDR3 DNA follows: TGCGCCAGCAGGGTAGCGGGGCTTCAACGGGAGACCCAGTACTTC. Its translation is CASRVAGLQRETQYF.

This clonotype was recorded many times. This rearrangement joins TRBV30 to TRBJ1-1; D is undetermined. The CDR3 sequence is 12 residues long. V lost 8 bases and J 11 bases, leaving 21 bases between the germline ends. CDR1 is GTSNPN, CDR2 SVGIG, per germline (reference sequence). The CDR3 DNA reads TGTGCCGGTCGGTTCGTCGCGGGCCCCGCTTTCTTT. Residues: CAGRFVAGPAFF.

Many counts were recorded for this clonotype. The chain has TRBV20-1 and TRBJ2-7; no firm D call. The CDR3 spans 15 residues. Germline V gene data show CDR1 as DFQATT and CDR2 as SNEGSKA (reference sequence). V was pared by 1 base and J by 2 bases, with 15 bases between. CDR3 nucleotide sequence: TGCAGTGCTAGAGTACGGGCGGATGGGACCTACGAGCAGTACTTC. The encoded protein is CSARVRADGTYEQYF.

This clonotype was seen ten or more times. The CDR3: CASSFRGSYVGQFF. In DNA, the CDR3 is TGTGCCAGCAGTTTTAGGGGGAGCTATGTTGGGCAGTTCTTC. The V call is TRBV12-3 or TRBV12-4, the J call TRBJ2-1; D perhaps matches TRBD1 (6 bases). V dropped 3 bases and J dropped 12 bases, with 18 bases sitting between them. The CDR3 runs to 14 residues.

The rearrangement uses TRBV2 and TRBJ2-1; D is unresolved. CDR1 SNHLY and CDR2 FYNNEI come from the germline V gene. V was clipped by 1 base and J by 7 bases, with 8 bases between them. This CDR3 has 13 amino acids. This chain's CDR3 is CASSEDGWNEQFF. The CDR3 nucleotides read TGTGCCAGCAGTGAAGACGGGTGGAATGAGCAGTTCTTC. Full variable domain (outside the CDR3, taken from reference TRBV2 and TRBJ2-1): EPEVTQTPSHQVTQMGQEVILRCVPISNHLYFYWYRQILGQKVEFLVSFYNNEISEKSEIFDDQFSVERPDGSNFTLKIRSTKLEDSAMYFCASSEDGWNEQFFGPGTRLTVL.

This clonotype has a handful of counts. The rearrangement joins TRBV20-1 to TRBJ2-1; 9 bases fit TRBD2. The germline gives CDR1 DFQATT, CDR2 SNEGSKA (reference sequence). The trim removed 2 bases at V and 2 bases at J, leaving 7 bases unmatched. The CDR3 has 16 residues. This chain's CDR3 is CSARNRLAAAYNEQFF. The CDR3, as DNA: TGCAGTGCTAGAAACAGACTAGCGGCGGCCTACAATGAGCAGTTCTTC.

V usage is TRBV27 and J usage is TRBJ2-1, with D perhaps TRBD2 (5 bases). The germline CDR1 and CDR2 sequences are MNHEY and SMNVEV (reference sequence). The CDR3 runs 17 residues. V lost 3 bases, J lost 0 bases, and 15 bases lay in between. The CDR3 DNA sequence: TGTGCCAGCAGTTTTTTAACGGTGGGGAGCTCCTACAATGAGCAGTTCTTC. Amino acid sequence: CASSFLTVGSSYNEQFF.

V usage is TRBV15 and J usage is TRBJ1-1; unclear D gene. Germline values: CDR1 LNHNV, CDR2 YYDKDF (reference sequence). CDR3 length: 12 residues. With 0 bases removed from V and 10 bases from J, the gap between germline ends came to 9 bases. The DNA of the CDR3 is TGTGCCACCAGCAGAGATCTACTCTCAGCTTTCTTT. This gives the protein CATSRDLLSAFF.

The V gene is TRBV20-1, the J gene TRBJ2-7; weak D call: TRBD2 (7 bases). The CDR3 spans 14 residues. Germline V gene lookup returns CDR1 DFQATT and CDR2 SNEGSKA (reference sequence). With 6 bases removed from V and 4 bases from J, the gap between germline ends came to 19 bases. CDR3 coding DNA: TGCAGTGCCGATAGAGGTAGGGGGGGATACGAGCAGTACTTC. Its protein product is CSADRGRGGYEQYF.

This clonotype appeared a few times. The chain joins TRBV24-1 to TRBJ2-3, with no clear D. Between the trimmed V and J ends, which lost 0 bases and 4 bases, there was a span of 4 bases. The CDR3 runs to 13 residues. Germline V gene lookup returns CDR1 KGHDR and CDR2 SFDVKD. The CDR3 loop reads CATSDLESDTQYF. CDR3 coding DNA: TGTGCCACCAGTGATTTGGAGTCAGATACGCAGTATTTT.